Listed below are T cell receptor beta chains from one sample, sequenced in a study of blood T cells in healthy people across ages. One entry per CDR3 protein, called by TCRdb with MiXCR from the 5' RACE reads. The sample includes approximately 2,000,000 distinct CDR3 sequences, approximately 40% of them seen just once. Sequencing was done on a sample of blood. The receptors shown here come from a human donor in good health. The CDR3 runs from the conserved cysteine through the conserved F or W. Fields, in order: V gene, D gene, J gene, clone size, CDR3 protein, CDR3 DNA. A D gene is named only where the DNA matches it firmly. Rows may omit the clone size; those that give it use once, few, many or a size class.

v_call: TRBV24-1; d_call: .; j_call: TRBJ2-1; clone_size: once; cdr3_aa: CATSDGTSWGNEQFF; cdr3_nt: TGTGCCACCAGTGACGGGACCTCGTGGGGCAATGAGCAGTTCTTC
v_call: TRBV5-6; d_call: .; j_call: TRBJ1-2; clone_size: .; cdr3_aa: CASSRRQVEHYTF; cdr3_nt: TGTGCCAGCAGCCGCCGACAGGTGGAGCATTACACCTTC
v_call: TRBV29-1; d_call: TRBD1; j_call: TRBJ1-2; clone_size: .; cdr3_aa: CSVVGTGEGYYGYTF; cdr3_nt: TGCAGCGTTGTCGGGACAGGGGAAGGGTACTATGGCTACACCTTC
v_call: TRBV28; d_call: TRBD1; j_call: TRBJ1-4; clone_size: few; cdr3_aa: CASSLAGQTTNEKLFF; cdr3_nt: TGTGCCAGCAGTTTAGCGGGACAGACAACTAATGAAAAACTGTTTTTT
v_call: TRBV4-3; d_call: .; j_call: TRBJ1-2; clone_size: .; cdr3_aa: CASSQESELNGYGYTF; cdr3_nt: TGCGCCAGCAGCCAAGAATCAGAACTCAACGGCTATGGCTACACCTTC
v_call: TRBV4-3; d_call: .; j_call: TRBJ2-3; clone_size: few; cdr3_aa: CASSRITRGTDTQYF; cdr3_nt: TGCGCCAGCAGCCGCATCACGAGGGGCACAGATACGCAGTATTTT
v_call: TRBV9; d_call: .; j_call: TRBJ2-3; clone_size: few; cdr3_aa: CASSVGTAIDTQYF; cdr3_nt: TGTGCCAGCAGCGTAGGGACAGCAATAGATACGCAGTATTTT
v_call: TRBV5-1; d_call: TRBD1; j_call: TRBJ2-7; clone_size: .; cdr3_aa: CASSMTTGDYEQYF; cdr3_nt: TGCGCCAGCAGCATGACGACAGGGGACTACGAGCAGTACTTC
v_call: TRBV27; d_call: .; j_call: TRBJ2-6; clone_size: .; cdr3_aa: CASSLGGPGLYSSGANVLTF; cdr3_nt: TGTGCCAGCAGTTTAGGAGGGCCGGGACTGTACTCCTCTGGGGCCAACGTCCTGACTTTC
v_call: TRBV7-8; d_call: TRBD2; j_call: TRBJ2-3; clone_size: .; cdr3_aa: CASSLSTGRDTQYF; cdr3_nt: TGTGCCAGCAGCTTAAGCACCGGGAGGGATACGCAGTATTTT